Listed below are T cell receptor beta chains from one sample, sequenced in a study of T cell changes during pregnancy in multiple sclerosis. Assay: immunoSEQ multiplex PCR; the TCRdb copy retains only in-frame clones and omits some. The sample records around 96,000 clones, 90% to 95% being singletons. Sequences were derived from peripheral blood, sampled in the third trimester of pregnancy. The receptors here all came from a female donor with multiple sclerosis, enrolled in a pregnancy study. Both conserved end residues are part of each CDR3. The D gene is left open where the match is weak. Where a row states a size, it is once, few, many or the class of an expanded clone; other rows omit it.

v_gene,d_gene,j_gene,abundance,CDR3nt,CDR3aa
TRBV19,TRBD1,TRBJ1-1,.,TGTGCCAGTAACCAACAGGGGGCATTTACTGAAGCTTTCTTT,CASNQQGAFTEAFF
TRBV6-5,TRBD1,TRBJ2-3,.,TGTGCCAGCAGTTACTCCGGACAGGTAGATACGCAGTATTTT,CASSYSGQVDTQYF
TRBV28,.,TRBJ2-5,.,TGTGCCAGTCAGCCAGGACTCAGCGGGTTGGAGACCCAGTACTTC,CASQPGLSGLETQYF
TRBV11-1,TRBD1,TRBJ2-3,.,TGTGCCAGCAGCTTAGGACAGGGGGCTATAATAACAGATACGCAGTATTTT,CASSLGQGAIITDTQYF
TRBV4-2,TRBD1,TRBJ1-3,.,TGTGCCAGCAGCCAAAAGCCGACAGGGCTCGTTTCTGGAAACACCATATATTTT,CASSQKPTGLVSGNTIYF
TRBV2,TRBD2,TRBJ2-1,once,TGTGCCAGCACAGGACTAGCGGGAACTGAGCAGTTCTTC,CASTGLAGTEQFF
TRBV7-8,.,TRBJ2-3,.,TGTGCCAGCAACCGGGGTTCGGAGGGGAGTACGCAGTATTTT,CASNRGSEGSTQYF
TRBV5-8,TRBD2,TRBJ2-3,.,TGTGCCAGCTCCTTCTTGAGCGGGAGTATAGATACGCAGTATTTT,CASSFLSGSIDTQYF
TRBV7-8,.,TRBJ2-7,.,TGTGCCAGCAGCTTAGTATCCCTAACCCGGGGAAACGAGCAGTACTTC,CASSLVSLTRGNEQYF
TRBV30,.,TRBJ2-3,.,TGTGCCTGGAGTCCCAAAGACTGGACTCTGGGGGCACGCACAGATACGCAGTATTTT,CAWSPKDWTLGARTDTQYF
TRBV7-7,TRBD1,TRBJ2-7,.,TGTGCTAGCAGCCCGGACAGGGGGGCCTACGAGCAGTACTTC,CASSPDRGAYEQYF
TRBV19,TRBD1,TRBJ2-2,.,TGTGCCAGTACCAGAGGGACAGGGGGAATCGGGGAGCTGTTTTTT,CASTRGTGGIGELFF
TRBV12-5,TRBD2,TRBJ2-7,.,TGTGCTAGTGGTTTGATGCCTGGGACTAGCGGCTACGAGCAGTACTTC,CASGLMPGTSGYEQYF
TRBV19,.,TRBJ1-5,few,TGTGCCAGTAGTATAACCTCCGACAACCAGCCCCAGCATTTT,CASSITSDNQPQHF
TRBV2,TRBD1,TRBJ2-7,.,TGTGCCAGCACCGAAGGGACAGGGGGTTTCTACGAGCAGTACTTC,CASTEGTGGFYEQYF
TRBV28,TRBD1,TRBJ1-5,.,TGTGCCAGCAGTTTCAGGGGGCTTGGGCCCCAGCATTTT,CASSFRGLGPQHF
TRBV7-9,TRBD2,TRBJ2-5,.,TGTGCCAGCAGCTTAGGGACTAGCGGCCCTGGGACCCAGTACTTC,CASSLGTSGPGTQYF
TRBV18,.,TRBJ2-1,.,TGTGCCAGCTCGGCTAGCCGTAATGAGCAGTTCTTC,CASSASRNEQFF
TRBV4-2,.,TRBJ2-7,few,TGTGCCAGCAGCCAAGGGGCGGGGAGTCACGAGCAGTACTTC,CASSQGAGSHEQYF
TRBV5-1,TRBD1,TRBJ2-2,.,TGCGCCAGCAGCTTGTTCGACAGGGAGAAAGGCGGGGAGCTGTTTTTT,CASSLFDREKGGELFF
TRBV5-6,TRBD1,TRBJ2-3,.,TGTGCCAGCACCCTGACAGGGCGACCAGATACGCAGTATTTT,CASTLTGRPDTQYF
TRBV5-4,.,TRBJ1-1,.,TGTGCCAGCAGCTTGGGACAGCGAGAGACTGAAGCTTTCTTT,CASSLGQRETEAFF
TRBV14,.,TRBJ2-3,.,TGTGCCAGCAGCCGCGCCCTTGCGGCTAGCACAGATACGCAGTATTTT,CASSRALAASTDTQYF
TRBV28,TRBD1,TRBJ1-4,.,TGTGCCAGCACCGTCCTCCAGGGGGCTGGTAATGAAAAACTGTTTTTT,CASTVLQGAGNEKLFF
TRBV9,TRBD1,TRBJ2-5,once,TGTGCCAGCAGTAGACAGGGGCTTCAAGAGACCCAGTACTTC,CASSRQGLQETQYF
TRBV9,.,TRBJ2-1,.,TGTGCCAGCAGCGTAGGCCCCAGTGGGAGGTCGTTGGATGAGCAGTTCTTC,CASSVGPSGRSLDEQFF
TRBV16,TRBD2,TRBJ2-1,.,TGTGCCAGCAGCCAATTAAGTAGCGGGAGCCTCAATGAGCAGTTCTTC,CASSQLSSGSLNEQFF
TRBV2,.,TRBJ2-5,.,TGTGCCAGCAGCGGGGATCAGACCCAGTACTTC,CASSGDQTQYF
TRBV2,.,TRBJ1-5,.,TGTGCCAGCAGTGAAAGAGGGGGATACAATCAGCCCCAGCATTTT,CASSERGGYNQPQHF
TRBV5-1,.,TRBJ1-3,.,TGCGCCAGCAGCTTGGTTCAGGGGTTTGGAAACACCATATATTTT,CASSLVQGFGNTIYF
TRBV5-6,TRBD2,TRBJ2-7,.,TGTGCCAGCAGCTCCGAGGGTGGTTCCGGGACTAGCATCTCCTACGAGCAGTACTTC,CASSSEGGSGTSISYEQYF
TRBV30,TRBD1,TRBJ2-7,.,TGTGCCTGGCTTCCGGGACAGGGAGGCTACGAGCAGTACTTC,CAWLPGQGGYEQYF
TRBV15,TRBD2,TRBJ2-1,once,TGTGCCACCAGCGGAGGGACTAGCGGGGAACCACAGTTCTTC,CATSGGTSGEPQFF
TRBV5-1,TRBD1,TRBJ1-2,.,TGCGCCAGCAGCTCCACCGGACAGGGGCCTCATGGCTACACCTTC,CASSSTGQGPHGYTF
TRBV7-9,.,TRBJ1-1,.,TGTGCCAGCAGCTTCGCAGTTTCTGAAGCTTTCTTT,CASSFAVSEAFF
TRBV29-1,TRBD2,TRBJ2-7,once,TGCAGCGTTGACGGGGGGAGCTCCTACGAGCAGTACTTC,CSVDGGSSYEQYF
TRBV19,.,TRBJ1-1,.,TGTGCCAGTATAGCCATGGAGGGTGGCACTGAAGCTTTCTTT,CASIAMEGGTEAFF
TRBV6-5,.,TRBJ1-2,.,TGTGCCAGCAGTTACTCGATTGTCGGGGATGGCTACACCTTC,CASSYSIVGDGYTF
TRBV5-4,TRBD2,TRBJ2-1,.,TGTGCCAGCAGCCCCCTAGGACTAGCGATTTACAATGAGCAGTTCTTC,CASSPLGLAIYNEQFF
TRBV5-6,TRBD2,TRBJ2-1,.,TGTGCCAGCAGCTGGGGGACTAGCGGTAAGCAGTTCTTC,CASSWGTSGKQFF